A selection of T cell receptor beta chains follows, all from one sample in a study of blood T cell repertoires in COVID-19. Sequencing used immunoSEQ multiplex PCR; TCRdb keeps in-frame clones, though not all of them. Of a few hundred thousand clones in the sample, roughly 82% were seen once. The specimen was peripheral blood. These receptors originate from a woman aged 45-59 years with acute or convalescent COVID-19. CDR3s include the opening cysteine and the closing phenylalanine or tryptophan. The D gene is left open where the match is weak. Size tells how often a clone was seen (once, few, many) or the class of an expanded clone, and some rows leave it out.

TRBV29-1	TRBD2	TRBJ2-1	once	TGCAGCGTTGAAGTGGGAACGGGAGGACACTACAATGAGCAGTTCTTC	CSVEVGTGGHYNEQFF
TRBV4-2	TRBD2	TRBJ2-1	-	TGTGCCAGCACTCCAAGATTACTAGCGGGGGTGGGTGAGCAGTTCTTC	CASTPRLLAGVGEQFF
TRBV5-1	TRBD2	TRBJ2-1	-	TGCGCCAGCAGCTTTAGCGGGAGCTCCTACAATGAGCAGTTCTTC	CASSFSGSSYNEQFF
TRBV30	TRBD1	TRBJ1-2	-	TGTGCCTGGAAGACAGGGTACTATGGCTACACCTTC	CAWKTGYYGYTF
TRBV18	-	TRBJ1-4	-	TGTGCCAGCTCACCGCAGGGGTCAGCTAATGAAAAACTGTTTTTT	CASSPQGSANEKLFF
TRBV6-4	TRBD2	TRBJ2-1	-	TGTGCCAGCATGAAGAGGGCTAGCGGAACCTACAATGAGCAGTTCTTC	CASMKRASGTYNEQFF
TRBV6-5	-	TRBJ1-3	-	TGTGCCAGCGGGGGACTGCTGGGAAACACCATATATTTT	CASGGLLGNTIYF
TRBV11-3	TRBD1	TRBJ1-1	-	TGTGCCAGCAGCCCCGGGACAGAGAACACTGAAGCTTTCTTT	CASSPGTENTEAFF
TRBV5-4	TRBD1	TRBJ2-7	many	TGTGCCAGCAGCTTCCCAACGGGACAGGGGATCTACGAGCAGTACTTC	CASSFPTGQGIYEQYF
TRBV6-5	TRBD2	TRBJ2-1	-	TGTGCCAGCTGGGGCAGCGGACTAGGCAATGAGCAGTTCTTC	CASWGSGLGNEQFF
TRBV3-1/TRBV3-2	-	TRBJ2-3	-	TGTGCCAGCAGCCAAGCCGCATCGGGCAGGGGATACACAGATACGCAGTATTTT	CASSQAASGRGYTDTQYF
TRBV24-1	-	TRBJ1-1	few	TGTGCCACCAGTGACCCTTGGGAGACAGGCTCCGCTGAAGCTTTCTTT	CATSDPWETGSAEAFF
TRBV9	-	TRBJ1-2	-	TGTGCCAGCAGCGACGACACAGGCTACACCTTC	CASSDDTGYTF
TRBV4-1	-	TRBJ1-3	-	TGCGCCAGCAGCCAAGAGGGGCGAAGGTATGGAAACACCATATATTTT	CASSQEGRRYGNTIYF
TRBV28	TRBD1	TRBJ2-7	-	TGTGCCAGCAGTGCGACAGGGCGAAATTCCTACGAGCAGTACTTC	CASSATGRNSYEQYF
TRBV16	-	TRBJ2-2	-	TGTGCCAGCAGCCGAAGCCCCCGTGGTACAGCTTCGAACACCGGGGAGCTGTTTTTT	CASSRSPRGTASNTGELFF
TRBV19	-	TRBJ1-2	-	TGTGCCAGTAGTAGTTGGGCGGGAGCTAACTATGGCTACACCTTC	CASSSWAGANYGYTF
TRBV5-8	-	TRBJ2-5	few	TGTGCCAGCAGCTTGTGGAGGGCCCAGACCCAGTACTTC	CASSLWRAQTQYF
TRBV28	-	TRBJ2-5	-	TGTGCCAGCAAACCAAGGGGGGGCACAGAGACCCAGTACTTC	CASKPRGGTETQYF
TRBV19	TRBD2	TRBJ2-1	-	TGTGCCAGTAACAGCGGGAGTGGTGCCTACAATGAGCAGTTCTTC	CASNSGSGAYNEQFF
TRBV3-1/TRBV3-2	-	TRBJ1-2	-	TGTGCCAGCAGCCAACTATCCCAGAGGGGCTACACCTTC	CASSQLSQRGYTF
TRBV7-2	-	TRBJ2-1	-	TGTGCCGGCGGAGACCGGAGCTCCTACAATGAGCAGTTCTTC	CAGGDRSSYNEQFF
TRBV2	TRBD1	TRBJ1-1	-	TGTGCCAGCAGGCCACAGGGGGCGGACACTGAAGCTTTCTTT	CASRPQGADTEAFF
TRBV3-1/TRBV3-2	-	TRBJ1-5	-	TGTGCCAGCACCACGGGTGATGATCGGTTTGGCAATCAGCCCCAGCATTTT	CASTTGDDRFGNQPQHF
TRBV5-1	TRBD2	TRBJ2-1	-	TGCGCCAGCAGCTTAGGACTAGCGGGTTTGGCCCTTTACAATGAGCAGTTCTTC	CASSLGLAGLALYNEQFF
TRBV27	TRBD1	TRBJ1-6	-	TGTGCCAGCAGCGCCGCCCAGGGGGCTTGGAATTCACCCCTCCACTTT	CASSAAQGAWNSPLHF
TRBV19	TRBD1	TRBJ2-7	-	TGTGCCAGTAGCTCCTCTGGGACAGTCTACGAGCAGTACTTC	CASSSSGTVYEQYF
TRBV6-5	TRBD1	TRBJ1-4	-	TGTGCCAGCAGTTACACCCGGGACAGGGGGGAACTGTTTTTT	CASSYTRDRGELFF
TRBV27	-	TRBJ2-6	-	TGTGCCAGCAGTTTACTCGCTGGGGCCAACGTCCTGACTTTC	CASSLLAGANVLTF
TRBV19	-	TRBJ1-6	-	TGTGCCACTGCAGGGGACTCCTATAATTCACCCCTCCACTTT	CATAGDSYNSPLHF
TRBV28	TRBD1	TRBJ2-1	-	TGTGCCAGCAGTTCATACAGGGGGTACAATGAGCAGTTCTTC	CASSSYRGYNEQFF
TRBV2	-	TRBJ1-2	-	TGTGCCAGCAGCGCCTTAGGGTCCAGGGCAGGTGGCTACACCTTC	CASSALGSRAGGYTF
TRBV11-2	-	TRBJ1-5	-	TGTGCCAGCAGCTTAGGGCAGGGAATCAATCAGCCCCAGCATTTT	CASSLGQGINQPQHF
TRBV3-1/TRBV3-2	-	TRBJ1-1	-	TGTGCCAGCAGCCAAGCTCAGGATAACACTGAAGCTTTCTTT	CASSQAQDNTEAFF
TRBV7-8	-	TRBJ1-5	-	TGTGCCAGCAGCACGAGGGGGGGTGGGAATCAGCCCCAGCATTTT	CASSTRGGGNQPQHF
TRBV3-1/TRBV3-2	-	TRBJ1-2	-	TGTGCCAGCAGCCAAGGGTTCGGGGGGCGTGGCTACACCTTC	CASSQGFGGRGYTF